This passage covers 26 T cell receptor beta chains from one sample sequenced in a study of shared clonotypes between healthy human individuals. The assay was immunoSEQ multiplex PCR, and TCRdb's table has in-frame clones only and misses some. The sample includes about 1 million clones, approximately 68% of them seen just once. Sequencing used memory CD4+ T cells sorted from blood. Subset noted: CD45RA-negative fraction. The receptor set was obtained from a man younger than 35 in good health.

CDR3 sequence reads: CASNRGRGEDTQYF. In DNA, the CDR3 is TGTGCCAGCAATCGGGGCAGGGGAGAAGATACGCAGTATTTT. V gene TRBV7-2 combines with J gene TRBJ2-3; D may be TRBD1 (6 bases). The CDR3 is made up of 14 amino acids. Trimming pared 7 bases from V and 5 bases from J, leaving 16 bases between. The germline V gene has CDR1 SGHTA and CDR2 FQGNSA.

The rearrangement joins TRBV28 to TRBJ2-7; weak D call: TRBD2 (7 bases). The CDR3 consists of 11 residues. Germline values: CDR1 MDHEN, CDR2 SYDVKM. The CDR3 loop reads CASSLGGPLAV. Here the CDR3 DNA reads TGTGCCAGCAGTTTGGGGGGGCCGCTTGCGGTC.

The chain carries TRBV7-9 and TRBJ1-5; unclear D gene. Germline-derived CDR1 and CDR2 are SEHNR and FQNEAQ (reference sequence). CDR3 length equals 15 residues. Trimming stripped 6 bases from V and 4 bases from J, with 16 bases between. This chain's CDR3 is CASSPGGSGNQPQHF. The CDR3 DNA follows: TGTGCCAGCAGTCCTGGAGGGTCGGGGAATCAGCCCCAGCATTTT. The full variable domain, with the rest looked up from reference TRBV7-9 and TRBJ1-5, is DTGVSQNPRHKITKRGQNVTFRCDPISEHNRLYWYRQTLGQGPEFLTYFQNEAQLEKSRLLSDRFSAERPKGSFSTLEIQRTEQGDSAMYLCASSPGGSGNQPQHFGDGTRLSIL.

The rearrangement joins TRBV7-9 to TRBJ1-5; D is possibly TRBD1 (5 bases). This CDR3 has 18 amino acids. The germline V gene encodes CDR1 SEHNR and CDR2 FQNEAQ (reference sequence). V lost 2 bases to trimming and J lost 3 bases, with 20 bases between them. CDR3 residues: CASSLSPSWGFNNQPQHF. CDR3 coding DNA: TGTGCCAGCAGCTTATCCCCTTCTTGGGGGTTTAACAATCAGCCCCAGCATTTT.

V and J are TRBV7-2 and TRBJ1-5; TRBD1 is a possible D gene (6 bases). This CDR3 comprises 19 residues. V was cut by 3 bases and J by 4 bases, with 25 bases left in between. Germline CDR1 is SGHTA and CDR2 is FQGNSA. The CDR3 DNA is TGTGCCAGCAGCTTTAAGGGGGTTGGGGGCATGAGGGCTAATCAGCCCCAGCATTTT. The encoded protein is CASSFKGVGGMRANQPQHF.

Regarding this clone: Other DNA sequences in the same sample also yield this CDR3. The V and J genes are TRBV7-2 and TRBJ2-5; 9 nucleotides line up with TRBD2. Germline V gene sequence: CDR1 SGHTA, CDR2 FQGNSA. Trimming cost V 1 base and J 4 bases; bases outside gene matches: 1. CDR3 length: 14 residues. CDR3 nucleotides: TGTGCCAGCAGCTTAGGCGGGAGGGTAGAGACCCAGTACTTC. Translated: CASSLGGRVETQYF.

This chain connects TRBV19 to TRBJ2-2; D is unclear. V lost 8 bases and J 7 bases, leaving 23 bases between the germline ends. Germline lookup yields CDR1 LNHDA and CDR2 SQIVND (reference sequence). The CDR3 extends over 16 amino acids. CDR3 residues: CASLSSRTVQVGELFF. The CDR3 coding sequence is TGTGCCAGTCTTTCATCCCGGACGGTACAAGTCGGGGAGCTGTTTTTT.

The rearrangement joins TRBV2 to TRBJ1-6; D is ambiguous. CDR3 size: 12 residues. Germline-derived CDR1 and CDR2 are SNHLY and FYNNEI. Trimming took 7 bases from V and 5 from J, leaving 6 bases between them. Written as DNA, the CDR3 is TGTGCCAGCACAGGAAATAATTCACCCCTCCACTTT. Translation gives CASTGNNSPLHF.

Regarding this clone: Other DNA sequences from this sample encode an identical CDR3 as well. This rearrangement joins TRBV11-2 to TRBJ2-3, with D hard to call. V lost 1 base, J lost 1 base, and 3 bases lay in between. CDR1 and CDR2 (germline): SGHAT, FQNNGV. The CDR3 has 13 residues. CDR3 sequence: CASSLGGTDTQYF. The CDR3 coding sequence is TGTGCCAGCAGCTTAGGAGGCACAGATACGCAGTATTTT.

This clone was seen more than once but under ten times. The gene calls are TRBV7-9 and TRBJ2-6, with D unclear. Per germline, CDR1 SEHNR and CDR2 FQNEAQ (reference sequence). The CDR3 consists of 14 residues. V dropped 7 bases and J dropped 4 bases, with 11 bases sitting between them. The chain's CDR3 is CASTHLTGANVLTF. In DNA, the CDR3 is TGTGCCAGCACCCACCTAACAGGGGCCAACGTCCTGACTTTC.

This clone was recorded once. The V call is TRBV5-1, the J call TRBJ1-3; no clear D. CDR1 is SGHRS and CDR2 is YFSETQ in the germline V gene. V shed 0 bases and J shed 1 base, with 8 bases lying between them. CDR3 length: 15 amino acids. CDR3 sequence: CASSLGTVSGNTIYF. In nucleotides, the CDR3 is TGCGCCAGCAGCTTGGGGACGGTGTCTGGAAACACCATATATTTT.

This clone appeared a few times. V gene TRBV5-1 combines with J gene TRBJ1-1; TRBD1 aligns across 9 bases. The CDR3 length is 15 residues. With V trimmed by 2 bases and J by 4 bases, 6 bases remained unmatched. Germline V gene sequence: CDR1 SGHRS, CDR2 YFSETQ. The CDR3 region has the DNA TGCGCCAGCAGCTTTACAGGGGGCAGCGGCACTGAAGCTTTCTTT. It encodes CASSFTGGSGTEAFF.

This rearrangement joins TRBV13 to TRBJ1-5, with D perhaps TRBD1 (5 bases). In germline, CDR1 is PRHDT, CDR2 FYEKMQ (reference sequence). The CDR3 runs 19 residues. The ends were cut back, 5 bases at V and 5 bases at J, with 28 bases in the middle. This CDR3 is CASSPTPGLTPTRDQPQHF. As DNA, the CDR3 is TGTGCCAGCAGCCCGACACCAGGGTTGACCCCAACCCGGGATCAGCCCCAGCATTTT. The whole variable domain, filled in from reference TRBV13 and TRBJ1-5, reads AAGVIQSPRHLIKEKRETATLKCYPIPRHDTVYWYQQGPGQDPQFLISFYEKMQSDKGSIPDRFSAQQFSDYHSELNMSSLELGDSALYFCASSPTPGLTPTRDQPQHFGDGTRLSIL.

The chain has TRBV5-1 and TRBJ1-2; 8 bases match TRBD1. The germline V gene encodes CDR1 SGHRS and CDR2 YFSETQ. The CDR3 contains 16 residues. The trim removed 4 bases at V and 7 bases at J, leaving 15 bases unmatched. The CDR3 is CASSPRLGQGASGYTF. DNA of the CDR3: TGCGCCAGCAGCCCGAGGCTGGGGCAGGGGGCAAGTGGCTACACCTTC.

The chain employs TRBV29-1 and TRBJ2-3; D is unclear. V lost 4 bases, J lost 5 bases, and 10 bases lay in between. The germline CDR1 and CDR2 sequences are SQVTM and ANQGSEA. The CDR3 spans 12 residues. CDR3 residues: CSVVGSLDTQYF. CDR3 in DNA: TGCAGCGTTGTGGGCAGTTTAGATACGCAGTATTTT.

V gene TRBV18 combines with J gene TRBJ2-3, with D tentatively TRBD1 (6 bases). V gave up 3 bases and J gave up 0 bases, with 10 bases separating them. From germline, CDR1 is KGHSH and CDR2 LQKENI. This CDR3 has 15 residues. CDR3 loop: CASSPRQASTDTQYF. DNA of the CDR3: TGTGCCAGCTCACCGCGACAGGCTAGCACAGATACGCAGTATTTT.

This clone was observed a few times. This chain connects TRBV30 to TRBJ2-2; a weak D match, TRBD1 (6 bases). The CDR3 spans 12 residues. The V end lost 4 bases, the J end lost 8 bases, and 11 bases lay between the germline ends. The V gene's germline CDR1 is GTSNPN and CDR2 SVGIG (reference sequence). The CDR3 region has the DNA TGTGCCTGGACAGGGGCGCGGGGGGAGCTGTTTTTT. Translating it yields CAWTGARGELFF.

This clone was observed a handful of times. CDR3 sequence: CASSLATGFMGKEQFF. The CDR3 bases are TGTGCCAGCAGCTTGGCCACAGGTTTCATGGGAAAGGAGCAGTTCTTC. V usage is TRBV5-6 and J usage is TRBJ2-1; tentatively, D is TRBD1 (5 bases). The V end lost 0 bases, the J end lost 10 bases, and 20 bases lay between the germline ends. The germline V gene has CDR1 SGHDT and CDR2 YYEEEE. The CDR3 consists of 16 residues.

V and J are TRBV2 and TRBJ1-1; D might be TRBD1 (6 bases). The CDR3 is 14 amino acids. CDR1 is SNHLY, CDR2 FYNNEI, per germline. Trimming took 5 bases from V and 4 from J, leaving 14 bases between them. In DNA form, the CDR3 reads TGTGCCAGCAGTCCCGACAGGTCGCTCACTGAAGCTTTCTTT. This encodes CASSPDRSLTEAFF.

The chain couples TRBV9 to TRBJ2-2, with 14 bases that match TRBD2. Germline lookup yields CDR1 SGDLS and CDR2 YYNGEE. CDR3 length: 20 residues. V dropped 2 bases and J dropped 4; count of bases not matched to a gene: 13. The CDR3 DNA is TGTGCCAGCAGCGTCGGGGACAGGACTAGCGGGAGGTCTTCCACCGGGGAGCTGTTTTTT. This encodes CASSVGDRTSGRSSTGELFF.

There are a few counts of this clone. A much larger clone differs from this one at a single base, so this may be a read error. The sample carries other DNA sequences with the same CDR3. The chain has TRBV11-1 and TRBJ1-1; no definite D call. The V end was cut by 4 bases, the J end by 2 bases, with 2 bases between. The CDR3 contains 11 residues. Per germline, CDR1 SGHAT and CDR2 FQDESV (reference sequence). CDR3 DNA sequence: TGTGCCAGCAGCTCTAACACTGAAGCTTTCTTT. Its translation: CASSSNTEAFF.

The chain recombines TRBV30 with TRBJ2-5; D not resolved. CDR1 is GTSNPN, CDR2 SVGIG, per germline (reference sequence). The V end lost 2 bases, the J end lost 1 base, and 11 bases lay between the germline ends. The CDR3 runs 14 residues. The CDR3 spells CAWSRDTSQETQYF. In DNA form, the CDR3 reads TGTGCCTGGAGTAGAGACACGTCCCAAGAGACCCAGTACTTC. The full variable domain, with the rest looked up from reference TRBV30 and TRBJ2-5, is SQTIHQWPATLVQPVGSPLSLECTVEGTSNPNLYWYRQAAGRGLQLLFYSVGIGQISSEVPQNLSASRPQDRQFILSSKKLLLSDSGFYLCAWSRDTSQETQYFGPGTRLLVL.

Concerning this clone itself: This sample includes further DNA sequences coding for the same CDR3. This rearrangement joins TRBV14 to TRBJ1-4; D might be TRBD1 (5 bases). Germline V gene sequence: CDR1 SGHDN, CDR2 FVKESK. The V and J ends lost 3 bases and 12 bases respectively, with 14 bases between them. CDR3 length equals 13 residues. The CDR3 coding sequence is TGTGCCAGCAGCCAGGGACGCAGTGGGGAACTGTTTTTT. As protein: CASSQGRSGELFF.

This chain connects TRBV4-2 to TRBJ2-3; 10 nucleotides align to TRBD2. The length of the CDR3 is 16 residues. CDR1 and CDR2 from the germline V gene are LGHNA and YNFKEQ. The V segment lost 1 base and the J segment 6 bases; nucleotides outside the gene matches: 7. The CDR3 nucleotides read TGTGCCAGCAGCCAAGGTGATAGCGGGGGGAAGGATACGCAGTATTTT. Its protein is CASSQGDSGGKDTQYF.

Only one count was recorded for this clone. This rearrangement joins TRBV9 to TRBJ2-1, with no clear D. The CDR3 is made up of 13 amino acids. Germline lookup yields CDR1 SGDLS and CDR2 YYNGEE. The germline V and J ends were trimmed by 4 bases and 6 bases, with 11 bases remaining between them. CDR3 sequence: CASSLRSGNEQFF. In DNA, the CDR3 is TGTGCCAGCAGCCTTCGTTCCGGCAATGAGCAGTTCTTC.

The chain has TRBV6-5 and TRBJ2-7, with a tentative D call TRBD2 (5 bases). With 0 bases removed from V and 7 bases from J, the gap between germline ends came to 16 bases. The CDR3 is 15 amino acids. Germline CDR1 MNHEY, CDR2 SVGAGI. CDR3 bases: TGTGCCAGCAGTTACTCGAATAACGGGGATTTGGAGCAGTACTTC. Translating gives CASSYSNNGDLEQYF.